This is a list of T cell receptor beta chains from one sample in a study of tumor-infiltrating lymphocytes in glioblastoma multiforme. TCRdb ran MiXCR on the multiplex PCR reads and lists one entry per CDR3 protein. The sample carries about 13,000 distinct CDR3 sequences, 64% recorded once. The sequenced material came from brain tumor tissue. The receptors were gathered from a male donor with glioblastoma. CDR3s include the opening cysteine and the closing phenylalanine or tryptophan. A D gene is named only where the DNA matches it firmly. Clone size, where shown, is once, few, many, or a class for clones that have expanded.

d_call	v_call	j_call	clone_size	cdr3_aa	cdr3_nt
TRBD1	TRBV6-5	TRBJ1-4	medium-sized	CASRQGGGDEKLFF	TGTGCCAGCAGGCAGGGGGGCGGGGATGAAAAACTGTTTTTT
TRBD1	TRBV20-1	TRBJ1-3	-	CGAPQGAGNTIYF	TGCGGTGCTCCACAGGGGGCTGGTAACACCATATATTTT
TRBD1	TRBV20-1	TRBJ2-3	once	CSARFRGRNTQYF	TGCAGTGCTCGTTTCAGGGGGCGAAATACGCAGTATTTT
-	TRBV6-1	TRBJ1-5	once	CASNEPTRGGAISNQPQHF	TGTGCCAGCAATGAGCCTACAAGGGGGGGGGCCATTAGCAATCAGCCCCAGCATTTT
-	TRBV7-9	TRBJ1-1	once	CASSLGEFREVPSGDTEAFF	TGTGCCAGCAGCTTAGGCGAGTTTAGGGAGGTCCCATCAGGCGACACTGAAGCTTTCTTT
-	TRBV6-5	TRBJ2-1	-	CASSYGPGFGGQLF	TGCGCCAGCAGTTACGGGCCGGGCTTCGGTGGGCAGCTCTTC
TRBD1	TRBV10-3	TRBJ1-2	few	CAISDPTPQGEYGYTF	TGTGCCATCAGTGACCCCACCCCACAGGGGGAATATGGCTACACCTTC
TRBD1	TRBV12-3/TRBV12-4	TRBJ1-2	-	CASSPKGGQAIYGYTF	TGTGCCAGCAGTCCAAAAGGAGGACAGGCGATCTATGGCTACACCTTC
TRBD2	TRBV29-1	TRBJ2-3	-	CSVELAGGPNTQYF	TGCAGCGTTGAACTCGCGGGAGGGCCGAATACGCAGTATTTT
TRBD1	TRBV5-4	TRBJ1-4	-	CASSSDRADEKLFF	TGTGCCAGCAGCTCGGACAGGGCGGATGAAAAACTGTTTTTT
TRBD2	TRBV11-1	TRBJ2-1	-	CASSLSWVAGGNEQFF	TGTGCCAGCAGCCTGTCGTGGGTAGCGGGAGGTAATGAGCAGTTCTTC
-	TRBV10-3	TRBJ1-4	-	CADRELEGEKLFF	TGTGCCGACCGGGAACTCGAGGGTGAAAAACTGTTTTTT
TRBD2	TRBV11-1	TRBJ2-3	medium-sized	CASSLGLAGSTDTQYF	TGTGCCAGCAGCTTAGGACTAGCGGGGAGCACAGATACGCAGTATTTT
-	TRBV29-1	TRBJ2-7	-	CSVLDRSSSYEQYF	TGCAGCGTTCTAGACAGGTCCAGCTCCTACGAGCAGTACTTC
-	TRBV2	TRBJ2-3	-	CASKQSTDTQYF	TGTGCCAGCAAACAGAGCACAGATACGCAGTATTTT
-	TRBV11-2	TRBJ2-3	-	CASSLDYASWATDTQYF	TGTGCCAGCAGCTTAGATTACGCTAGCTGGGCCACAGATACGCAGTATTTT
-	TRBV12-3/TRBV12-4	TRBJ2-2	few	CASSYGRTGELFF	TGTGCCAGCTCTTACGGCCGCACCGGGGAGCTGTTTTTT
-	TRBV4-1	TRBJ1-5	-	CASRPHNSSNQPQHF	TGCGCCAGCAGACCACATAACAGTAGCAATCAGCCCCAGCATTTT
TRBD2	TRBV28	TRBJ2-7	many	CASSPYETSGRYEQYF	TGTGCCAGCAGTCCTTACGAGACTAGCGGGAGGTACGAGCAGTACTTC
-	TRBV11-2	TRBJ2-2	-	CASSLEAFGELFF	TGTGCCAGCAGCCTGGAGGCTTTCGGGGAGCTGTTTTTT
-	TRBV20-1	TRBJ2-1	-	CSARDEARLYEQFF	TGCAGTGCTAGAGATGAGGCAAGGCTGTACGAGCAGTTCTTT
TRBD1	TRBV6-1	TRBJ2-1	-	CASSGTGWDYNEQFF	TGTGCCAGCAGTGGGACAGGGTGGGACTACAATGAGCAGTTCTTC
TRBD1	TRBV6-1	TRBJ1-5	medium-sized	CASSEPTGGGAISNQPQHF	TGTGCCAGCAGTGAGCCTACAGGGGGGGGGGCCATTAGCAATCAGCCCCAGCATTTT
-	TRBV5-5	TRBJ2-7	-	CASSFFGSDYEQYF	TGTGCCAGTAGCTTTTTCGGGAGCGATTACGAGCAGTACTTC
-	TRBV4-1	TRBJ1-2	medium-sized	CASSQDRYRSNYGYTF	TGCGCCAGCAGCCAAGATAGGTACAGATCTAACTATGGCTACACCTTC
TRBD2	TRBV10-1	TRBJ2-3	once	CASSGLALYTDTQYF	TGCGCCAGCAGCGGACTAGCGCTCTACACAGATACGCAGTATTTT
-	TRBV6-5	TRBJ2-7	-	CASSYSGCWSEHYF	TGTGCCAGCAGTTACTCTGGGTGCTGGTCCGAGCATTACTTC
-	TRBV6-1	TRBJ1-2	-	CASSVSWTANYGYTF	TGTGCCAGCAGTGTCTCCTGGACAGCAAACTATGGCTACACCTTC
TRBD1	TRBV11-2	TRBJ2-1	once	CASSNLDRGFYNEQFF	TGTGCCAGCAGCAACCTGGACAGGGGCTTTTACAATGAGCAGTTCTTC
-	TRBV11-2	TRBJ2-2	few	CASSHGLDPGKLFF	TGTGCCAGCAGCCACGGTCTAGACCCCGGGAAGTTGTTTTTT
-	TRBV4-1	TRBJ1-1	-	CASSQDPRANTGALF	TGCGCCAGCAGCCAAGACCCAAGAGCGAACACTGGAGCTCTCTTT